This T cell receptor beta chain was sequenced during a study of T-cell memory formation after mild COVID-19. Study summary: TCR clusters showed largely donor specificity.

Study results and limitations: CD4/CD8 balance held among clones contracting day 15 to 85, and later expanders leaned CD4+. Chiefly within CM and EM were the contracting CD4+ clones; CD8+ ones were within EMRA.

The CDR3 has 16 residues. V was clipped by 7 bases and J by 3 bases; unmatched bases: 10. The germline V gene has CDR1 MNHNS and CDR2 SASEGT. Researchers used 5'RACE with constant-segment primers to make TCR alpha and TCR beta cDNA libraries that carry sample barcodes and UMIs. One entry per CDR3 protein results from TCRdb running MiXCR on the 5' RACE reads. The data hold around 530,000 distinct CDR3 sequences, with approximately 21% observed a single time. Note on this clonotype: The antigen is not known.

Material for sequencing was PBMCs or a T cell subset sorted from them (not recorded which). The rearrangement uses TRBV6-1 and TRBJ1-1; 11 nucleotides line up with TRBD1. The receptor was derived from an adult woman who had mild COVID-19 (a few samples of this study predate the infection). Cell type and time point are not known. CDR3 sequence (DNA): TGTGCCAGCACAGACTTACCGGGACAGGGGGACACTGAAGCTTTCTTT. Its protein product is CASTDLPGQGDTEAFF.